The T cell receptor (beta chain) described here comes from a study of T cell repertoires in cytomegalovirus infection. Study-level background: Public signatures in TCR beta pointed to CMV infection and matching HLA type.

This CDR3 comprises 16 residues. Trimming pared 0 bases from V and 0 bases from J, leaving 8 bases between. Germline lookup yields CDR1 MGHRA and CDR2 YSYEKL. This clonotype was detected a few times. As yet, its antigen is unknown. Study-level points and caveats: Carriers of CMV and the relevant HLA type were discriminated by public TCR beta frequency. CMV-specific TCR beta clonotypes restricted by HLA-C were the ones dominating the ex vivo response.

TCRdb reprocessed the reads via MiXCR and lists one record per CDR3 protein. Of about 530,000 distinct CDR3 sequences listed, about 30% are singletons. Sequenced input: PBMCs. The TCR originated in a human donor in good health (CMV status not recorded). Some clones in this sample may be carry-over from other donors' samples. J is TRBJ2-2 and V is TRBV4-1, with D perhaps matching TRBD1 (5 bases). This CDR3 reads CASSQEGRANTGELFF. Here the CDR3 DNA reads TGCGCCAGCAGCCAAGAGGGCAGGGCGAACACCGGGGAGCTGTTTTTT.